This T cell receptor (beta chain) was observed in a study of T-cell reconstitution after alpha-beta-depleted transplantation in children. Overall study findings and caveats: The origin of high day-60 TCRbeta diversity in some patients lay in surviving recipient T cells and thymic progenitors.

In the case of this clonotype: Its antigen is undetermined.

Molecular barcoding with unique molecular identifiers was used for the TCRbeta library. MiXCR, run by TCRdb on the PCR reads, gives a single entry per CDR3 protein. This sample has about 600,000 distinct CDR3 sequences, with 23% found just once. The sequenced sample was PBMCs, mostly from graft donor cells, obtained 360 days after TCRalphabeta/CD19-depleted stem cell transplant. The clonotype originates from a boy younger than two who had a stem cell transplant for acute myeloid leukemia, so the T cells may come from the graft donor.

The CDR3 loop is CASSLDWTGGVGELFF. The CDR3 region has the DNA TGTGCCAGCAGCTTGGATTGGACAGGGGGTGTCGGGGAGCTGTTTTTT. This rearrangement joins TRBV5-5 to TRBJ2-2; 10 bases match TRBD1. Germline V gene sequence: CDR1 SGHKS, CDR2 YYEKEE (reference sequence). The trim removed 0 bases at V and 7 bases at J, leaving 6 bases unmatched. The CDR3 totals 16 residues. Supplemented by reference TRBV5-5 and TRBJ2-2, the full variable domain reads DAGVTQSPTHLIKTRGQQVTLRCSPISGHKSVSWYQQVLGQGPQFIFQYYEKEERGRGNFPDRFSARQFPNYSSELNVNALLLGDSALYLCASSLDWTGGVGELFFGEGSRLTVL.